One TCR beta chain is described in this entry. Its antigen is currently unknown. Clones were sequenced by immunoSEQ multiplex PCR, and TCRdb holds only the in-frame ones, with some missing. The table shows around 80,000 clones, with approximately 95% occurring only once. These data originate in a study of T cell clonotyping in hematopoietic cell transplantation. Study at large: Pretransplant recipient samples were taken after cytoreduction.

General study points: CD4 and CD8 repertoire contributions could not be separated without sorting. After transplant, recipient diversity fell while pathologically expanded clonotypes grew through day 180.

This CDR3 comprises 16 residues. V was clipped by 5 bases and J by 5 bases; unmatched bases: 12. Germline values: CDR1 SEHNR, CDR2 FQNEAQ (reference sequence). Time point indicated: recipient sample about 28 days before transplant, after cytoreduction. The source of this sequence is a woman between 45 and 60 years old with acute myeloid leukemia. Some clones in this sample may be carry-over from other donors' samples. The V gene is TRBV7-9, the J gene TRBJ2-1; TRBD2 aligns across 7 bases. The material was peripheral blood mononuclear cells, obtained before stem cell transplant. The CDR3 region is CASSPPRELPHNEQFF. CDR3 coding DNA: TGTGCCAGCAGCCCTCCGCGGGAGCTCCCCCACAATGAGCAGTTCTTC.